This T cell receptor (beta chain) was captured by sequencing in a study of blood T cell repertoires in COVID-19 (dated by TCRdb to the early 2020s). For the study in its entirety: The collaborator samples originated in the United States, Italy and Spain and spanned the acute and convalescent phases of COVID-19. Samples came from the ongoing ImmuneRACE study (first 160 participants) plus 1,254 subjects from 6 global collaborators. The repertoires were released in a freely available public database meant as a resource for research on the immune response to SARS-CoV-2. A de-identified subject ID, COVID-19 status, age in years and sex were almost always included in the sample metadata. Subjects who had been exposed to COVID-19, were actively infected with it, or had recovered from it provided the deeply sampled blood TCRbeta repertoires that made up the dataset. The prospective study material was composed of cDNA or gDNA derived from T cells, B-cell-depleted T cells, or PBMCs. Where available, HLA class I and class II types were obtained from metadata supplied by the sample provider rather than from assay-based typing.

Results the study describes overall, beyond this receptor: Clinical and demographic metadata were provided uncurated, with the amount varying by source and participant.

A second Seattle source provided samples from volunteer blood donors who had recovered from COVID-19. Collaborating institutions collected whole blood in K2EDTA tubes following their own protocols. Collaborator samples were shipped for TCRbeta analysis as frozen whole blood, isolated PBMCs, or DNA extracted from either sample type. TCRbeta CDR3 regions were amplified from genomic DNA by means of the immunoSEQ Assay, a bias-controlled multiplex PCR. The authors processed their data as follows. The number of nucleated cells in each sample was estimated by amplification of reference gene primers within the assay. Sequence reads were collapsed and filtered to measure the absolute abundance of every unique TCRbeta CDR3 rearrangement. Productive Simpson clonality was computed per sample as the square root of Simpson's diversity index over productive rearrangements. The table was pulled from immuneACCESS by TCRdb, which kept in-frame rearrangements only. Such tables lose some clones; where checked, under half of the loss comes from unresolved V genes, and the rest has no known cause. The V and J calls and the clone size are those of that table, but D and trimming were determined from the DNA. In this sample the table shows around 260,000 clones, over 65% of which occur a single time. The top ten clones comprise 4.6% of the sample.

As to this clone: What antigen it recognizes has not been identified. Per-base quality was not reported, and no clone a single base away is much larger than it.

The germline V gene gives CDR1 as MNHEY and CDR2 as SVGEGT. Measured from the cysteine to the phenylalanine, the CDR3 is 15 residues long. Solely the CDR3 DNA is kept, with 45 bases framed from the first base. Unmatched junction bases come to 6, with V trimmed by 4 bases and J by 9 bases. The TCR comes from a man aged 60 to 69 who had recovered from COVID-19. The chain couples TRBV6-2 or TRBV6-3 to TRBJ2-1, and TRBD2 matches 13 of the central bases. The sample was peripheral blood. The CDR3 in this case is CASSSTGLAGVEQFF. The nucleotide sequence reads TGTGCCAGCAGTTCGACCGGACTAGCGGGAGTTGAGCAGTTCTTC.